The following is a TCR beta chain sequence with its context. Positive CCR7 selection of CD45RO-negative cells yielded the naive CD8 cells, and terminally differentiated effector memory CD45RA+ cells were excluded. Sequencing was performed with immunoSEQ multiplex PCR; in TCRdb, only in-frame clones are kept and a portion is missing. The sample consists of roughly 850,000 clones, just over 95% of them appearing once. These data come from a study of shared clonotypes between healthy human individuals. Germline CDR1 is SEHNR and CDR2 is FQNEAQ (reference sequence). Trimming took 5 bases from V and 14 from J; bases not matched to a gene: 10. This CDR3 region has 13 residues.

The sample consisted of naive CD8+ T cells sorted from blood. The clonotype originates from a man between 25 and 39 years old in good health. The chain carries TRBV7-9 and TRBJ2-1; 9 bases are shared with TRBD2. CDR3 region: CASSRSSGEGKFF. The CDR3 DNA follows: TGTGCCAGCAGCCGATCTAGCGGGGAGGGGAAGTTCTTC.